These T cell receptor beta chains were read from a single sample in a study of blood T cell repertoires in COVID-19. The repertoire was sequenced with immunoSEQ multiplex PCR; TCRdb's copy has only in-frame clones and lacks some. This table holds nearly 400,000 clones, about nine tenths found once. The material sequenced was PBMCs or T cells enriched from blood (not recorded which). The receptor source for this set is a woman in her twenties or thirties who had recovered from COVID-19. The CDR3 runs from the conserved cysteine through the conserved F or W. D genes are given only for firm matches. Part of the rows lack a size; the others show once, few, many or a class for expanded clones.

d_call: TRBD1
j_call: TRBJ2-5
clone_size: .
cdr3_length: 15
v_call: TRBV7-9
cdr3_aa: CASSPRGTGLQTQYF
cdr3_nt: TGTGCCAGCAGCCCGAGGGGGACAGGATTACAGACCCAGTACTTC

d_call: TRBD1
j_call: TRBJ1-6
clone_size: .
cdr3_length: 15
v_call: TRBV19
cdr3_aa: CASSDRVGGNSPLHF
cdr3_nt: TGTGCCAGTAGTGACAGGGTGGGGGGTAATTCACCCCTCCACTTT

d_call: TRBD1
j_call: TRBJ1-6
clone_size: few
cdr3_length: 14
v_call: TRBV10-3
cdr3_aa: CAIRGGGRGRPLHF
cdr3_nt: TGTGCCATCAGGGGAGGGGGCAGGGGGCGTCCCCTCCACTTT

d_call: TRBD2
j_call: TRBJ2-1
clone_size: .
cdr3_length: 16
v_call: TRBV7-2
cdr3_aa: CASSLGLAGGHNEQFF
cdr3_nt: TGTGCCAGCAGCTTAGGACTAGCGGGGGGGCACAATGAGCAGTTCTTC

d_call: .
j_call: TRBJ1-1
clone_size: .
cdr3_length: 15
v_call: TRBV7-2
cdr3_aa: CASSLGQGLNTEAFF
cdr3_nt: TGTGCCAGCAGCTTAGGTCAGGGGCTGAACACTGAAGCTTTCTTT

d_call: .
j_call: TRBJ1-4
clone_size: .
cdr3_length: 15
v_call: TRBV6-5
cdr3_aa: CASRTFGATNEKLFF
cdr3_nt: TGTGCCAGCAGGACCTTCGGAGCAACTAATGAAAAACTGTTTTTT

d_call: .
j_call: TRBJ1-1
clone_size: few
cdr3_length: 15
v_call: TRBV4-1
cdr3_aa: CASSLSGGGNTEAFF
cdr3_nt: TGCGCCAGCAGCCTCAGCGGGGGCGGAAACACTGAAGCTTTCTTT

d_call: TRBD1
j_call: TRBJ1-6
clone_size: .
cdr3_length: 18
v_call: TRBV4-1
cdr3_aa: CASSQGSSGSGGNSPLHF
cdr3_nt: TGCGCCAGCAGCCAAGGATCTAGTGGGTCAGGGGGTAATTCACCCCTCCACTTT

d_call: .
j_call: TRBJ1-4
clone_size: .
cdr3_length: 13
v_call: TRBV30
cdr3_aa: CAWSGGYHEKLFF
cdr3_nt: TGTGCCTGGAGTGGAGGTTACCATGAAAAACTGTTTTTT

d_call: TRBD1
j_call: TRBJ2-2
clone_size: .
cdr3_length: 16
v_call: TRBV5-4
cdr3_aa: CASSLVGQGKPGELFF
cdr3_nt: TGTGCCAGCAGCTTGGTGGGACAGGGGAAACCCGGGGAGCTGTTTTTT

d_call: TRBD2
j_call: TRBJ2-1
clone_size: .
cdr3_length: 13
v_call: TRBV5-6
cdr3_aa: CASSSGGYVEQFF
cdr3_nt: TGTGCCAGCAGTAGCGGGGGGTACGTTGAGCAGTTCTTC

d_call: .
j_call: TRBJ1-5
clone_size: few
cdr3_length: 13
v_call: TRBV10-2
cdr3_aa: CASRDSVNQPQHF
cdr3_nt: TGCGCCAGCAGAGACAGCGTCAATCAGCCCCAGCATTTT

d_call: .
j_call: TRBJ1-5
clone_size: .
cdr3_length: 13
v_call: TRBV7-2
cdr3_aa: CASSFSSNQPQHF
cdr3_nt: TGTGCCAGCAGCTTTTCCAGTAATCAGCCCCAGCATTTT

d_call: .
j_call: TRBJ1-5
clone_size: .
cdr3_length: 15
v_call: TRBV27
cdr3_aa: CASSSTNRVHQPQHF
cdr3_nt: TGTGCCAGCAGTTCGACGAACAGGGTTCATCAGCCCCAGCATTTT

d_call: .
j_call: TRBJ1-5
clone_size: .
cdr3_length: 17
v_call: TRBV7-2
cdr3_aa: CASSLILWDKLHQPQHF
cdr3_nt: TGTGCCAGCAGCTTAATTTTGTGGGACAAACTTCATCAGCCCCAGCATTTT

d_call: TRBD1
j_call: TRBJ2-4
clone_size: .
cdr3_length: 15
v_call: TRBV6-5
cdr3_aa: CASRSLTGGENIQYF
cdr3_nt: TGTGCCAGCAGATCCTTAACAGGGGGCGAAAACATTCAGTACTTC

d_call: .
j_call: TRBJ2-5
clone_size: .
cdr3_length: 11
v_call: TRBV20-1
cdr3_aa: CSWGTGVTQYF
cdr3_nt: TGCAGTTGGGGGACTGGGGTTACCCAGTACTTC

d_call: .
j_call: TRBJ2-7
clone_size: .
cdr3_length: 15
v_call: TRBV7-9
cdr3_aa: CASSLSSSGTYEQYF
cdr3_nt: TGTGCCAGCAGCTTATCGTCCAGCGGTACCTACGAGCAGTACTTC

d_call: TRBD1
j_call: TRBJ2-1
clone_size: once
cdr3_length: 15
v_call: TRBV5-1
cdr3_aa: CASSFRTGGDNEQFF
cdr3_nt: TGCGCCAGCAGCTTCAGGACAGGGGGTGACAATGAGCAGTTCTTC

d_call: .
j_call: TRBJ1-2
clone_size: .
cdr3_length: 11
v_call: TRBV29-1
cdr3_aa: CSVEERYGYTF
cdr3_nt: TGCAGCGTTGAAGAACGGTATGGCTACACCTTC

d_call: .
j_call: TRBJ1-1
clone_size: once
cdr3_length: 13
v_call: TRBV6-2/TRBV6-3
cdr3_aa: CASSYTGGAEAFF
cdr3_nt: TGTGCCAGCAGTTACACCGGGGGTGCTGAAGCTTTCTTT